Listed below are T cell receptor beta chains from one sample, sequenced in a study of regulatory T cells in long-lasting Graves disease. TCRdb redid the calling of the multiplex PCR reads with MiXCR, one entry per CDR3 protein. The repertoire consists of roughly 430,000 distinct CDR3 sequences, with approximately 22% occurring once and the leading ten covering 14%. The sample in question was peripheral blood mononuclear cells (PBMCs), obtained when the disease was refractory, from a patient treated with antithyroid drugs. The receptors here all came from a female donor with Graves disease. The CDR3 runs from the conserved cysteine through the conserved F or W. Fields, in order: V gene, J gene, CDR3 protein.

>TRBV6-2/TRBV6-3|TRBJ1-2
CASSYEGHYGYTF
>TRBV20-1|TRBJ2-5
CSAYQGLVGETQYF
>TRBV28|TRBJ2-7
CASSPTGVNLKHIFYEQYF
>TRBV29-1|TRBJ2-7
CSAVTGESYEQYF
>TRBV5-1|TRBJ2-2
CASQIYTGELFF
>TRBV10-3|TRBJ2-7
CAINGGGTGSYEQYF
>TRBV9|TRBJ2-3
CASSVDGTSGRTDTQYF
>TRBV12-3/TRBV12-4|TRBJ1-4
CASSLGTWDRGHVEEKLFF
>TRBV27|TRBJ1-1
CASSLGGRTEAFF
>TRBV30|TRBJ2-6
CAWIAGYGANVLTF
>TRBV5-1|TRBJ2-6
CASSGGGWLSGANVLTF
>TRBV7-9|TRBJ2-7
CASSPGQGYFSEQYF
>TRBV14|TRBJ2-7
CASSHGGFYEQYF
>TRBV20-1|TRBJ2-7
CSARSGLAGFEQYF
>TRBV29-1|TRBJ2-1
CSVGVSGNEQFF
>TRBV12-3/TRBV12-4|TRBJ1-4
CASSLVGGREEKLFF
>TRBV7-9|TRBJ1-3
CASSPTVNSGNTIYF
>TRBV6-2/TRBV6-3|TRBJ2-7
CASSPGLDNEQYF
>TRBV29-1|TRBJ2-1
CSVEDPERGSYNEQFF
>TRBV19|TRBJ2-7
CASSISTGVYEQYF
>TRBV20-1|TRBJ2-5
CSASGWPGAQYF
>TRBV2|TRBJ1-4
CASRADRGIIEKLFF
>TRBV28|TRBJ1-2
CASSWNTGLGDGYTF
>TRBV19|TRBJ2-5
CASNSGGAGETQYF
>TRBV2|TRBJ2-2
CASSSLGGRVTGELFF
>TRBV2|TRBJ2-7
CASRYRDISYEQYF
>TRBV6-1|TRBJ2-1
CASSADWDEQFF
>TRBV20-1|TRBJ1-5
CSVLDRNNQPQHF
>TRBV10-3|TRBJ1-5
CAISDRERNQPQHF
>TRBV11-1|TRBJ2-7
CASSLAFQNEQYF
>TRBV19|TRBJ2-6
CASSPAGQGSAGANVLTF
>TRBV11-2|TRBJ1-1
CASSPAGLNTEAFF
>TRBV10-3|TRBJ2-2
CAISESPTSGPWLRELFF
>TRBV5-8|TRBJ1-4
CASSLGSRANEKLFF
>TRBV6-9|TRBJ2-5
CASSYGGSLAGEETQYF
>TRBV20-1|TRBJ2-6
CSTHRVSGANVLTF
>TRBV5-6|TRBJ2-7
CASSSPLSPYEQYF
>TRBV2|TRBJ1-2
CASRAGTNYGYTF
>TRBV20-1|TRBJ2-7
CSAVADTYEQYF
>TRBV20-1|TRBJ2-7
CSARSASSYEQYF
>TRBV3-1|TRBJ1-2
CASSQADREGYGYTF
>TRBV7-9|TRBJ2-7
CASSFPGSSYEQYF